The clone carrying this T cell receptor (beta chain) appeared once. Primed by a sample-barcoded 5' primer and a J-beta primer mix, a second PCR proceeded for about 6 to 12 cycles. Using its own MiXCR run on the 5' RACE reads, TCRdb lists one record per CDR3 protein. The sample carries more than 1,400,000 distinct CDR3 sequences, around two fifths recorded once. The record originates from a study of blood T cells in healthy people across ages. This CDR3 has 15 residues. Germline CDR1 MNHEY, CDR2 SVGEGT. V lost 6 bases to trimming and J lost 7 bases; unmatched junction nucleotides: 8. What was sequenced was blood. This TCR came from a woman aged 18-30 years in good health. The chain recombines TRBV6-2 or TRBV6-3 with TRBJ1-5, with 11 bases lining up with TRBD1. In DNA form, the CDR3 reads TGTGCCAGCAGGGCGGACAGGGGGCTCGTGCAGCCCCAGCATTTT. Amino acids: CASRADRGLVQPQHF.